This T cell receptor beta chain was sequenced in a study of blood T cell repertoires in COVID-19 (dated by TCRdb to about 2020). As for the study more broadly: Samples from collaborators originated in the United States, Italy and Spain and spanned both the acute and convalescent phases of COVID-19. The prospective study material was composed of cDNA or gDNA derived from T cells, B-cell-depleted T cells, or PBMCs. Subjects who had been exposed to COVID-19, were actively infected with it, or had recovered from it provided the deeply sampled blood TCRbeta repertoires that made up the dataset. The repertoires were released in a freely available public database intended as a resource for research on the immune response to SARS-CoV-2. The samples were drawn from two sources: the first 160 participants of the ongoing ImmuneRACE study, and 1,000 to 1,500 subjects contributed by 6 global collaborators. Nearly every sample came with metadata listing a de-identified subject ID, COVID-19 status, age in years and sex. Where HLA class I and class II types were available, the types were taken from metadata supplied by the sample provider, not from assay-based typing.

TCRbeta CDR3 regions were amplified from genomic DNA using the immunoSEQ Assay, a bias-controlled multiplex PCR. The original methods were these. Within the assay, amplification of reference gene primers was used to estimate how many nucleated cells each sample contained. Sequence reads were collapsed and filtered to measure the absolute abundance of every unique TCRbeta CDR3 rearrangement. For each sample, productive Simpson clonality was calculated as the square root of Simpson's diversity index across productive rearrangements. This immuneACCESS table, as held by TCRdb, lists in-frame sequences with V and J called but not all clones. Of the missing ones, under half trace to an unresolved V gene in checked studies; the others have no known cause. The V and J calls and clone size come from that table; D and trimming were worked out from the DNA. Across this sample there are about 260,000 clones, with over 80% seen only once. The ten largest clonotypes hold around 9.6% of the sample.

In Seattle, one collaborating source enrolled patients while the infection was active and tracked those patients longitudinally over the course of disease. Whole blood was collected in K2EDTA tubes by collaborating institutions according to the institutions' own protocols. For TCRbeta analysis, collaborators shipped samples as frozen whole blood, isolated PBMCs, or DNA extracted from either of those sample types. As concerns this clone: Its antigen has not been determined. Base qualities are not recorded, but no much larger clone differs from it by a single base.

The CDR3 contains 15 residues, cysteine and phenylalanine counted. Only the CDR3 part of the read is kept: 45 bases, read in frame from the first base. Germline trimming: 7 bases from V, 0 bases from J; junction bases outside gene matches: 7. The germline V gene encodes CDR1 SNHLY and CDR2 FYNNEI. General findings and caveats noted by the study authors: The quantity of clinical and demographic metadata differed by source and by participant and was supplied without curation.

Source material: peripheral blood. The sequence came from a woman between 65 and 79 years old with COVID-19, enrolled during active disease. The V and J segments used are TRBV2 and TRBJ2-7; TRBD1 matches 9 bases in the middle. The sequenced DNA: TGTGCCAGCAAGGACAGGGGCTCTATCTCCTACGAGCAGTACTTC. This encodes CASKDRGSISYEQYF.